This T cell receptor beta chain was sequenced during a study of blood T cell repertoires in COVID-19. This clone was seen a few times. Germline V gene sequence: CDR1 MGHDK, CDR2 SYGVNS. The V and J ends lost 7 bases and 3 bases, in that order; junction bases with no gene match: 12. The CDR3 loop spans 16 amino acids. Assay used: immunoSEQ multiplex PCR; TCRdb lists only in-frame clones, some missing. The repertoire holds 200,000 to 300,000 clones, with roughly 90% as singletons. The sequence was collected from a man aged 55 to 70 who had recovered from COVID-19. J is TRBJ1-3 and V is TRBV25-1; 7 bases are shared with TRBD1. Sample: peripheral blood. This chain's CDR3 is CASTRGDGGRGNTIYF. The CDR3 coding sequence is TGTGCCAGCACCAGGGGGGACGGCGGTCGTGGAAACACCATATATTTT.